Listed below are T cell receptor beta chains from one sample, sequenced in a study of beta chain features in type 1 diabetes. This table comes from immunoSEQ multiplex PCR, and its TCRdb copy is limited to in-frame clones, with some not included. The table records 120,000 to 150,000 clones, 40% to 55% of them present only once. Sequenced sample: Tregs from blood. These receptors were obtained from a young man in good health. The CDR3 runs from the conserved cysteine through the conserved F or W. A D gene is named only where the DNA matches it firmly. The size field is filled for only some rows; it gives once, few, many or a size class.

v_call: TRBV10-3; d_call: .; clone_size: .; j_call: TRBJ1-1; cdr3_aa: CASRGMNTEAFF; cdr3_nt: TGTGCCAGTAGGGGAATGAACACTGAAGCTTTCTTT
v_call: TRBV30; d_call: .; clone_size: .; j_call: TRBJ1-4; cdr3_aa: CAWGAGPSWEKLFF; cdr3_nt: TGTGCCTGGGGGGCCGGGCCTTCGTGGGAAAAACTGTTTTTT
v_call: TRBV20-1; d_call: .; clone_size: .; j_call: TRBJ1-2; cdr3_aa: CSAPHYGYTF; cdr3_nt: TGCAGTGCTCCTCACTATGGCTACACCTTC
v_call: TRBV28; d_call: .; clone_size: .; j_call: TRBJ1-5; cdr3_aa: CASVQVPKPQHF; cdr3_nt: TGTGCCAGCGTTCAGGTGCCGAAGCCCCAGCATTTT
v_call: TRBV4-1; d_call: TRBD2; clone_size: .; j_call: TRBJ2-1; cdr3_aa: CASSHHGLAGNNEQFF; cdr3_nt: TGCGCCAGCAGCCATCACGGACTAGCGGGGAACAATGAGCAGTTCTTC
v_call: TRBV4-1; d_call: TRBD2; clone_size: .; j_call: TRBJ2-1; cdr3_aa: CASSRGGLAVYNEQFF; cdr3_nt: TGCGCCAGCAGCCGAGGAGGACTAGCGGTTTACAATGAGCAGTTCTTC
v_call: TRBV5-6; d_call: .; clone_size: .; j_call: TRBJ1-3; cdr3_aa: CASSLGAGGNTIYF; cdr3_nt: TGTGCCAGCAGCTTGGGTGCAGGGGGAAACACCATATATTTT
v_call: TRBV7-2; d_call: TRBD1; clone_size: .; j_call: TRBJ2-7; cdr3_aa: CASSLVGALGTGQIYEQYF; cdr3_nt: TGTGCCAGCAGCTTAGTGGGGGCGTTAGGGACAGGGCAAATCTACGAGCAGTACTTC
v_call: TRBV6-6; d_call: TRBD2; clone_size: .; j_call: TRBJ2-7; cdr3_aa: CASGRGRLYEQYF; cdr3_nt: TGTGCCAGCGGGCGCGGGAGGTTGTACGAGCAGTACTTC
v_call: TRBV7-2; d_call: .; clone_size: few; j_call: TRBJ1-1; cdr3_aa: CASSFTEEGTEAFF; cdr3_nt: TGTGCCAGCAGCTTTACCGAGGAGGGCACTGAAGCTTTCTTT
v_call: TRBV19; d_call: .; clone_size: few; j_call: TRBJ2-7; cdr3_aa: CASSIVGASEREEQYF; cdr3_nt: TGTGCCAGTAGTATAGTAGGGGCTAGCGAACGGGAGGAGCAGTACTTC
v_call: TRBV7-2; d_call: TRBD2; clone_size: few; j_call: TRBJ2-6; cdr3_aa: CASSGSGQSSGANVLTF; cdr3_nt: TGTGCCAGCAGCGGTAGCGGGCAGAGCTCTGGGGCCAACGTCCTGACTTTC
v_call: TRBV4-1; d_call: .; clone_size: .; j_call: TRBJ2-3; cdr3_aa: CASSHAGAGTDTQYF; cdr3_nt: TGCGCCAGCAGCCACGCAGGGGCTGGCACAGATACGCAGTATTTT
v_call: TRBV9; d_call: TRBD2; clone_size: .; j_call: TRBJ2-5; cdr3_aa: CASSVVGLAGTQETQYF; cdr3_nt: TGTGCCAGCAGCGTAGTTGGACTAGCGGGGACCCAAGAGACCCAGTACTTC
v_call: TRBV4-3; d_call: TRBD1; clone_size: .; j_call: TRBJ1-4; cdr3_aa: CASSQVSPGGNEKLFF; cdr3_nt: TGCGCCAGCAGCCAAGTTAGTCCAGGGGGGAATGAAAAACTGTTTTTT
v_call: TRBV7-2; d_call: .; clone_size: .; j_call: TRBJ2-7; cdr3_aa: CASSLAASGSSYEQYF; cdr3_nt: TGTGCCAGCAGCTTAGCGGCAAGCGGTAGCTCCTACGAGCAGTACTTC
v_call: TRBV7-2; d_call: TRBD1; clone_size: .; j_call: TRBJ1-1; cdr3_aa: CASRQGGVLRGTEAFF; cdr3_nt: TGTGCCAGCCGGCAAGGGGGCGTATTGCGAGGCACTGAAGCTTTCTTT
v_call: TRBV5-4; d_call: TRBD2; clone_size: .; j_call: TRBJ2-1; cdr3_aa: CASSGEGTSGELNEQFF; cdr3_nt: TGTGCCAGCAGCGGCGAAGGGACTAGCGGGGAGCTTAATGAGCAGTTCTTC